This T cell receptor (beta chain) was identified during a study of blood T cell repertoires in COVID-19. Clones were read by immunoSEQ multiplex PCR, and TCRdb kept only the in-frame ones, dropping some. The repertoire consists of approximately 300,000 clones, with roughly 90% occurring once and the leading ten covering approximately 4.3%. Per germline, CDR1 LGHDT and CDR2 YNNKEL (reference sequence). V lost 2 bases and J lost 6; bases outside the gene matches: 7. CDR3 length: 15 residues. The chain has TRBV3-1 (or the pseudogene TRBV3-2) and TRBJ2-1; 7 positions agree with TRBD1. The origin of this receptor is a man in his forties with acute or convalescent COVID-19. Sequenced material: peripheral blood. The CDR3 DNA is TGTGCCAGCAGCCAACCGTACAGGGGAACCAATGAGCAGTTCTTC. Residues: CASSQPYRGTNEQFF.